Each of the 17 T cell receptor beta chains below was sequenced from the same sample in a study of beta chain features in type 1 diabetes. The isolated RNA, all of it, was reverse transcribed, so expressed TCRB transcripts were what got sequenced. Clones were sequenced by immunoSEQ multiplex PCR, and TCRdb holds only the in-frame ones, with some missing. The repertoire has 860,000 or so clones, 15% to 20% of them found once; the top ten carry roughly 0.025%. Sequencing was done on a sample of naive CD4+ T cells from blood. Receptors originate from a woman between 18 and 29 years old in good health.

The CDR3 loop is CAISESRGRMGEKLFF. The DNA of the CDR3 is TGTGCCATCAGTGAGTCAAGGGGCCGGATGGGGGAAAAACTGTTTTTT. The chain has TRBV10-3 and TRBJ1-4, with D perhaps TRBD1 (5 bases). The germline gives CDR1 ENHRY, CDR2 SYGVKD. V was shortened by 0 bases and J by 8 bases, with 16 bases between the two germline ends. CDR3 size: 16 residues.

This clone was counted only a few times. The V call is TRBV12-5, the J call TRBJ1-5; D unresolved. The CDR3 totals 16 residues. The germline V gene encodes CDR1 LGHNT and CDR2 FRNRAP. V was pared by 3 bases and J by 0 bases, with 12 bases between. The CDR3 nucleotides read TGTGCTAGTGGTTTTCTAAACCTATATAGCAATCAGCCCCAGCATTTT. Its translation: CASGFLNLYSNQPQHF.

The gene calls are TRBV6-5 and TRBJ2-1; TRBD1 or TRBD2 may be the D gene (5 bases each). The CDR3 contains 13 residues. Germline CDR1 reads MNHEY; CDR2 reads SVGAGI. V dropped 2 bases and J dropped 9 bases, with 11 bases sitting between them. This chain's CDR3 is CASSYVGDLEQFF. The CDR3 bases are TGTGCCAGCAGTTACGTGGGGGATCTTGAGCAGTTCTTC.

The rearrangement uses TRBV2 and TRBJ2-2; possibly TRBD2 for D (6 bases). The CDR3 is 12 residues long. Germline loops: CDR1 SNHLY, CDR2 FYNNEI. V was cut by 10 bases and J by 8 bases, with 14 bases left in between. CDR3 amino acids: CATGGAGGELFF. The CDR3, as DNA: TGTGCCACCGGAGGGGCCGGGGGGGAGCTGTTTTTT. The whole variable domain, remainder taken from reference TRBV2 and TRBJ2-2, is EPEVTQTPSHQVTQMGQEVILRCVPISNHLYFYWYRQILGQKVEFLVSFYNNEISEKSEIFDDQFSVERPDGSNFTLKIRSTKLEDSAMYFCATGGAGGELFFGEGSRLTVL.

This chain uses TRBV5-5 with TRBJ1-5; D is unresolved. This CDR3 region has 14 residues. Trimming left V 1 base short and J 0 bases short, with 5 bases between. Germline V gene sequence: CDR1 SGHKS, CDR2 YYEKEE (reference sequence). CDR3 in DNA: TGTGCCAGCAGCTTGACAGTTAGCAATCAGCCCCAGCATTTT. This sequence encodes CASSLTVSNQPQHF.

V gene TRBV7-2 combines with J gene TRBJ2-1; the match to TRBD1 covers 9 bases. The germline V gene has CDR1 SGHTA and CDR2 FQGNSA. The length of the CDR3 is 17 residues. The CDR3 bases are TGTGGCCAGCCGGCCGGGACAGGGTTTGGCTCCTACAATGAGCAGTTCTTC. Its translation: CGQPAGTGFGSYNEQFF.

Of note for this clone: This specimen includes other DNA sequences encoding the same CDR3. This chain connects TRBV20-1 to TRBJ2-1; no clear D. Germline V lookup: CDR1 DFQATT, CDR2 SNEGSKA (reference sequence). The ends were cut back, 5 bases at V and 6 bases at J, with 8 bases in the middle. The CDR3 is 11 amino acids. The CDR3: CSAPGFNEQFF. Written as DNA, the CDR3 is TGCAGTGCTCCTGGCTTCAATGAGCAGTTCTTC.

V and J are TRBV10-3 and TRBJ2-1, with D perhaps matching TRBD1 (5 bases). This CDR3 has 12 residues. The germline CDR1 and CDR2 sequences are ENHRY and SYGVKD. The V and J ends lost 4 bases and 8 bases respectively, with 9 bases between them. The DNA of the CDR3 is TGTGCCATCAGTGCCAGGGTAGATGAGCAGTTCTTC. Its translation: CAISARVDEQFF.

This clone showed up just a few times. Other DNA sequences in the sample encode the same CDR3. This sequence joins TRBV5-1 and TRBJ1-2; no clear D gene. CDR1 is SGHRS and CDR2 is YFSETQ in the germline V gene. This CDR3 spans 12 amino acids. The ends were cut back, 2 bases at V and 8 bases at J, with 10 bases in the middle. CDR3 bases: TGCGCCAGCAGCTTAGTAGGCAGAGGCTACACCTTC. Its protein is CASSLVGRGYTF.

The V gene is TRBV7-9, the J gene TRBJ2-3; D is ambiguous. The CDR3 length is 15 residues. Germline CDR1 is SEHNR and CDR2 is FQNEAQ (reference sequence). The germline V and J ends were trimmed by 4 bases and 1 base, with 12 bases remaining between them. The chain's CDR3 is CASSSTERRTDTQYF. In nucleotides, the CDR3 is TGTGCCAGCAGCTCCACGGAGAGACGCACAGATACGCAGTATTTT.

This clone was counted between two and nine times. The rearrangement uses TRBV18 and TRBJ2-1; 8 bases match TRBD1. Germline V gene lookup returns CDR1 KGHSH and CDR2 LQKENI. After removal of 2 bases from V and 5 bases from J, the junction contained 5 bases not matched to a gene. The CDR3 has 15 amino acids. The CDR3 here is CASSPSGQGNNEQFF. CDR3 bases: TGTGCCAGCTCACCAAGCGGACAGGGCAACAATGAGCAGTTCTTC.

The V gene is TRBV27, the J gene TRBJ2-1, with 7 bases identical to TRBD2. The V gene end was trimmed by 2 bases and the J gene end by 6 bases; junction bases not matched to a gene: 10. CDR1 is MNHEY, CDR2 SMNVEV, per germline (reference sequence). CDR3 length: 16 residues. CDR3 in amino acids: CASSLRQVGGLNEQFF. DNA of the CDR3: TGTGCCAGCAGTTTAAGGCAGGTGGGAGGGCTCAATGAGCAGTTCTTC.

The V call is TRBV28, the J call TRBJ2-3; no clear D. The germline V gene encodes CDR1 MDHEN and CDR2 SYDVKM. The CDR3 runs 16 residues. Trimming removed 3 bases from V and 4 bases from J, with 17 bases in between. In nucleotides, the CDR3 is TGTGCCAGCAGTTTGCTCTTAACAAAGCACTCAGATACGCAGTATTTT. As protein: CASSLLLTKHSDTQYF.

This clone was found a few times. This rearrangement joins TRBV18 to TRBJ2-1; 8 positions match TRBD2. In germline, CDR1 is KGHSH, CDR2 LQKENI. V was pared by 5 bases and J by 2 bases, with 5 bases of the junction left unmatched. This CDR3 comprises 15 residues. CDR3 sequence: CASSSLADTYNEQFF. CDR3 DNA: TGTGCCAGCTCATCACTAGCGGATACCTACAATGAGCAGTTCTTC. Variable domain in full (rest from reference TRBV18 and TRBJ2-1): NAGVMQNPRHLVRRRGQEARLRCSPMKGHSHVYWYRQLPEEGLKFMVYLQKENIIDESGMPKERFSAEFPKEGPSILRIQQVVRGDSAAYFCASSSLADTYNEQFFGPGTRLTVL.

This clone was counted a few times. This rearrangement joins TRBV25-1 to TRBJ2-1; D not resolved. This CDR3 has 14 residues. CDR1 MGHDK and CDR2 SYGVNS come from the germline V gene. The V gene lost 3 bases and the J gene lost 0 bases, with 6 bases spanning the gap. CDR3 sequence reads: CASSDRRSYNEQFF. DNA for the CDR3: TGTGCCAGCAGTGACCGACGCTCCTACAATGAGCAGTTCTTC.

This sequence joins TRBV29-1 and TRBJ1-2; 9 bases fit TRBD1. V lost 2 bases to trimming and J lost 6 bases; unmatched junction nucleotides: 4. CDR1 SQVTM and CDR2 ANQGSEA come from the germline V gene. The CDR3 has 13 amino acids. This CDR3 is CSVENRGLDGYTF. The DNA of the CDR3 is TGCAGCGTTGAAAACAGGGGGCTGGATGGCTACACCTTC.

This clone was seen more than once but under ten times. CDR3 protein: CASSVSGFNTEAFF. CDR3 DNA sequence: TGTGCCAGCAGCGTGTCAGGGTTTAACACTGAAGCTTTCTTT. V gene TRBV9 combines with J gene TRBJ1-1, with D perhaps matching TRBD1 (5 bases). V dropped 2 bases and J dropped 2 bases, with 10 bases sitting between them. This CDR3 is built from 14 residues. CDR1 and CDR2 from the germline V gene are SGDLS and YYNGEE.